This T cell receptor (beta chain) was observed in a study of T cell responses to AZD1222 COVID-19 vaccine. Comments on this clone: Its antigen remains unknown.

Study results and caveats: Researchers report vaccine-associated CD4 TCRs spanning spike, with dominance at 160-218 and 743-854.

This table comes from immunoSEQ multiplex PCR, and its TCRdb copy is limited to in-frame clones, with some not included. Among some 110,000 clones listed, more than 75% were seen once. CDR1 MNHEY and CDR2 SVGAGI come from the germline V gene. This CDR3 region has 16 residues. Trimming took 0 bases from V and 3 from J; bases not matched to a gene: 7. The chain has TRBV6-5 and TRBJ1-2; 7 bases map to TRBD1. The sample was peripheral blood, taken 28 days after the second AZD1222 dose. This clonotype was obtained from an adult who received the AZD1222 COVID-19 vaccine. The chain's CDR3 is CASSYSQGVRDYGYTF. The CDR3 DNA reads TGTGCCAGCAGTTACTCGCAGGGGGTAAGGGACTATGGCTACACCTTC.